Presented here are 6 T cell receptor beta chains from one specimen sequenced in a study of blood T cell repertoires in COVID-19. Libraries were prepared by immunoSEQ multiplex PCR; TCRdb keeps only in-frame clonotypes and omits some of them. Altogether under 350,000 clones are present, approximately 90% being singletons, with the ten largest covering about 4.6%. The sample consisted of peripheral blood. All receptors derive from a man in his forties with acute or convalescent COVID-19.

The V and J genes are TRBV4-2 and TRBJ2-5, with 7 bases matching TRBD1. The CDR3 covers 13 residues. Losses at the gene ends were 2 bases for V and 4 bases for J; bases not matched to a gene: 1. The germline CDR1 and CDR2 sequences are LGHNA and YNFKEQ. CDR3 coding DNA: TGTGCCAGCAGCCAAACAGGGGCAGAGACCCAGTACTTC. Its protein product is CASSQTGAETQYF.

As concerns this clone: The same CDR3 is also encoded by other DNA sequences in this sample. The chain couples TRBV6-5 to TRBJ1-1; unclear D gene. V was cut by 0 bases and J by 4 bases, with 6 bases left in between. This CDR3 has 13 residues. Germline CDR1 and CDR2: MNHEY and SVGAGI. The CDR3 DNA reads as TGTGCCAGCAGTTACTCGGCTGGCACTGAAGCTTTCTTT. Translating it yields CASSYSAGTEAFF.

This chain connects TRBV2 to TRBJ1-4, with 8 bases matching TRBD1. Germline CDR1 is SNHLY and CDR2 is FYNNEI. The CDR3 has 14 amino acids. V lost 6 bases to trimming and J lost 8 bases; unmatched junction nucleotides: 8. For the CDR3, the DNA is TGTGCCAGCAGACGCGGACAGGGAGAGGAAAAACTGTTTTTT. This gives the protein CASRRGQGEEKLFF.

V gene TRBV5-1 combines with J gene TRBJ2-1; 7 nucleotides line up with TRBD1. After removal of 4 bases from V and 7 bases from J, the junction contained 8 bases not matched to a gene. CDR1 and CDR2 (germline): SGHRS, YFSETQ. CDR3 length equals 14 residues. The CDR3 DNA is TGCGCCAGCAGCCTGGGACAGCCGAGGAATGAGCAGTTCTTC. The encoded protein is CASSLGQPRNEQFF.

V usage is TRBV27 and J usage is TRBJ2-7; D ambiguous. CDR3 size: 13 residues. Germline-derived CDR1 and CDR2 are MNHEY and SMNVEV (reference sequence). Trimming pared 6 bases from V and 1 base from J, leaving 10 bases between. The CDR3 region is CASSLSPSYEQYF. The DNA of the CDR3 is TGTGCCAGCAGCCTATCGCCGTCCTACGAGCAGTACTTC.

V and J are TRBV11-3 and TRBJ2-1; a possible D gene is TRBD2 (5 bases). V was clipped by 4 bases and J by 13 bases, with 11 bases between them. This CDR3 spans 11 amino acids. Germline CDR1 is SGHNT and CDR2 is YENEEA. The CDR3 region is CASSSSGPQFF. The CDR3 DNA is TGTGCCAGCAGCTCGAGCGGCCCCCAGTTCTTC.